A single sample gave rise to the 19 T cell receptor beta chains below, sequenced in a study of T cell responses to AZD1222 COVID-19 vaccine. Only in-frame clones appear in the TCRdb table, and some are missing; sequencing was by immunoSEQ multiplex PCR. Here the sample spans about 130,000 clones, roughly nine tenths being singletons. This material consisted of peripheral blood, taken 28 days after the second AZD1222 dose. These receptors were obtained from an adult who received the AZD1222 COVID-19 vaccine.

This clone turned up a few times. This specimen includes other DNA sequences encoding the same CDR3. The chain links TRBV18 to TRBJ2-3; D gene unclear. The V end was cut by 0 bases, the J end by 0 bases, with 1 base between. Germline lookup yields CDR1 KGHSH and CDR2 LQKENI. The length of the CDR3 is 13 residues. This CDR3 reads CASSPPSTDTQYF. CDR3 nucleotide sequence: TGTGCCAGCTCACCACCAAGCACAGATACGCAGTATTTT.

The V and J genes are TRBV9 and TRBJ1-2; tentative D call: TRBD1 (6 bases). The CDR3 is made up of 13 amino acids. V was shortened by 2 bases and J by 2 bases, with 7 bases between the two germline ends. Germline V gives CDR1 SGDLS, CDR2 YYNGEE. The CDR3: CASSVQGNYGYTF. For the CDR3, the DNA is TGTGCCAGCAGCGTTCAGGGGAACTATGGCTACACCTTC.

This sequence joins TRBV27 and TRBJ1-4, with D perhaps TRBD1 (5 bases). The V gene lost 5 bases and the J gene lost 10 bases, with 17 bases spanning the gap. The length of the CDR3 is 14 residues. CDR1 is MNHEY and CDR2 is SMNVEV in the germline V gene (reference sequence). DNA of the CDR3: TGTGCCAGCAGTCCAGACAGCGGGGCGGGAAAACTGTTTTTT. This translates into CASSPDSGAGKLFF.

The genes are TRBV19 and TRBJ2-5, with TRBD1 matching 9 bases. The V gene's germline CDR1 is LNHDA and CDR2 SQIVND (reference sequence). The CDR3 is 15 residues long. Trimming took 3 bases from V and 5 from J; bases not matched to a gene: 7. CDR3 in amino acids: CASSIPGQGKETQYF. For the CDR3, the DNA is TGTGCCAGTAGTATCCCGGGACAGGGAAAGGAGACCCAGTACTTC.

This chain links TRBV27 with TRBJ1-3, with D perhaps TRBD1 (6 bases). Trimming removed 5 bases at V and 3 bases at J, with 11 bases between. Germline CDR1 MNHEY, CDR2 SMNVEV (reference sequence). The length of the CDR3 is 14 residues. CDR3 coding DNA: TGTGCCAGCAGTCCCGGGACACATGGAAACACCATATATTTT. This translates into CASSPGTHGNTIYF.

The chain carries TRBV25-1 and TRBJ1-2, with D perhaps matching TRBD1 (6 bases). Trimming left V 1 base short and J 4 bases short, with 13 bases between. Germline CDR1 is MGHDK and CDR2 is SYGVNS. This CDR3 region has 15 residues. The CDR3 spells CASSEWGGLIYGYTF. The CDR3 DNA is TGTGCCAGCAGTGAATGGGGGGGGCTCATCTATGGCTACACCTTC.

This chain uses TRBV7-9 with TRBJ2-5, with 8 bases fitting TRBD1. CDR1 and CDR2 (germline): SEHNR, FQNEAQ (reference sequence). CDR3 size: 15 residues. With V trimmed by 7 bases and J by 1 base, 8 bases remained unmatched. The CDR3 region is CASTLTTGGQETQYF. The CDR3 DNA reads TGTGCCAGCACCTTGACAACAGGGGGCCAAGAGACCCAGTACTTC.

The V and J genes are TRBV13 and TRBJ2-1; no firm D call. Deletions cut 4 bases from V and 0 bases from J, with 7 bases between. The CDR3 sequence is 14 residues long. CDR1 and CDR2 (germline): PRHDT, FYEKMQ (reference sequence). Here the CDR3 DNA reads TGTGCCAGCAGCTCGCTCTTCTCCTACAATGAGCAGTTCTTC. This sequence encodes CASSSLFSYNEQFF.

In regard to this clone: Lacking the conserved final phenylalanine or tryptophan, this CDR3 likely reflects a read error. The DNA is left out, because the CDR3 cannot be placed on it with certainty; the CDR3 is given as TCRdb lists it. This chain uses TRBV18 with TRBJ2-3; the table names TRBD1, a call not compared with the DNA. The CDR3 length is 14 residues, termini included. The germline V gene has CDR1 KGHSH and CDR2 LQKENI. This CDR3 reads CASVPTVADRYAYI.

J is TRBJ2-3 and V is TRBV5-1; D is unclear. V was cut by 2 bases and J by 0 bases, with 7 bases left in between. The CDR3 consists of 14 residues. Germline CDR1 SGHRS, CDR2 YFSETQ. The CDR3 region is CASSLLRSTDTQYF. The CDR3 DNA reads as TGCGCCAGCAGCTTACTCAGGAGCACAGATACGCAGTATTTT.

V usage is TRBV7-2 and J usage is TRBJ2-5; D may be TRBD2 (7 bases). The V and J ends lost 5 bases and 2 bases respectively, with 12 bases between them. CDR3 size: 14 residues. Germline V gives CDR1 SGHTA, CDR2 FQGNSA. This CDR3 reads CASSGKGGQETQYF. The CDR3 DNA reads TGTGCCAGCAGCGGCAAGGGGGGGCAAGAGACCCAGTACTTC.

The chain uses TRBV29-1 and TRBJ1-2, with D possibly TRBD1 on 5 matching bases. The CDR3 loop spans 13 amino acids. Trimming left V 7 bases short and J 4 bases short, with 16 bases between. CDR1 is SQVTM and CDR2 is ANQGSEA in the germline V gene. The CDR3 region is CSAAAGIGYGYTF. DNA for the CDR3: TGCAGCGCCGCCGCAGGGATCGGCTATGGCTACACCTTC.

The chain's CDR3 is CASTPGTGYLYGYTF. The CDR3 nucleotides read TGTGCCAGCACCCCCGGGACAGGGTACCTCTATGGCTACACCTTC. The rearrangement links TRBV3-1 (or the pseudogene TRBV3-2) to TRBJ1-2; 9 nucleotides align to TRBD1. J was trimmed by 4 bases and V by 7 bases; bases with no gene match: 10. This CDR3 contains 15 residues. Germline V lookup: CDR1 LGHDT, CDR2 YNNKEL (reference sequence).

About this clone itself: A junction end diverges from the germline sequence, so it may reflect a read error. J is TRBJ2-7 and V is TRBV6-1; the match to TRBD2 covers 7 bases. CDR1 is MNHNS, CDR2 SASEGT, per germline. The CDR3 sequence is 16 residues long. The CDR3 reads CASSDGRELKGKEQHF. The CDR3 nucleotides are TGTGCCAGCAGTGACGGGCGGGAGCTTAAGGGTAAGGAGCAGCACTTC.

The V call is TRBV5-1, the J call TRBJ1-1, with 8 bases fitting TRBD1. The CDR3 covers 15 residues. Germline V gene sequence: CDR1 SGHRS, CDR2 YFSETQ. V was clipped by 1 base and J by 0 bases; unmatched bases: 2. CDR3 residues: CASSLSTGVNTEAFF. CDR3 in DNA: TGCGCCAGCAGCTTGTCGACAGGGGTGAACACTGAAGCTTTCTTT.

V and J are TRBV6-5 and TRBJ1-3, with a weak D call TRBD1 (6 bases). The length of the CDR3 is 14 residues. Germline CDR1 reads MNHEY; CDR2 reads SVGAGI. V gave up 6 bases and J gave up 0 bases, with 9 bases separating them. The CDR3 loop reads CASSRQVSGNTIYF. In nucleotides, the CDR3 is TGTGCCAGCAGCCGACAGGTCTCTGGAAACACCATATATTTT.

This clone was counted a single time. The chain recombines TRBV6-5 with TRBJ2-2; D unresolved. Trimming took 6 bases from V and 2 from J, leaving 7 bases between them. Per the germline V gene, CDR1 is MNHEY and CDR2 is SVGAGI. CDR3 length: 13 residues. The CDR3: CASRELNTGELFF. The CDR3 region has the DNA TGTGCCAGCAGGGAGTTAAACACCGGGGAGCTGTTTTTT.

The genes are TRBV11-1 and TRBJ2-5; TRBD2 might be the D (5 bases). Trimming removed 7 bases from V and 2 bases from J, with 11 bases in between. The germline V gene encodes CDR1 SGHAT and CDR2 FQDESV (reference sequence). The CDR3 sequence is 13 residues long. The CDR3 DNA sequence: TGTGCCAGCACCCTGGACTTACAAGAGACCCAGTACTTC. Translation: CASTLDLQETQYF. Complete variable domain (other parts from reference TRBV11-1 and TRBJ2-5): EAEVAQSPRYKITEKSQAVAFWCDPISGHATLYWYRQILGQGPELLVQFQDESVVDDSQLPKDRFSAERLKGVDSTLKIQPAELGDSAMYLCASTLDLQETQYFGPGTRLLVL.

The chain uses TRBV2 and TRBJ1-1; maybe TRBD1 (6 bases). The CDR3 sequence is 16 residues long. Germline CDR1 is SNHLY and CDR2 is FYNNEI. V gave up 9 bases and J gave up 3 bases, with 23 bases separating them. The CDR3 protein is CASGRRGGSLDTEAFF. The CDR3 region has the DNA TGTGCCAGTGGCCGAAGGGGGGGTAGTCTTGACACTGAAGCTTTCTTT.